Presented here are 26 T cell receptor beta chains from one specimen sequenced in a study of vaccination and CD4 T cells after COVID-19. Their specific antigens are unknown. Stated time point: late sampling 161 to 241 days after vaccination in three convalescent patients. As for treatment: roughly 11-day PBMC culture with coronavirus spike peptide pools or control peptides (ViraFEST assay). An Oncomine TCR Beta short-read assay was used to sequence the DNA from cultured CD4+ T cells. TCRdb used MiXCR to reprocess the PCR reads, holding one entry per CDR3 protein. The table shows about 21,000 distinct CDR3 sequences, with 35% to 45% occurring only once. Sequenced material: CD4+ T cells from blood, cultured in vitro, taken about 7 months after SARS-CoV-2 vaccination. The receptors come from a human donor who had recovered from COVID-19.

The rearrangement uses TRBV5-1 and TRBJ2-7; the match to TRBD2 covers 14 bases. The CDR3 has 15 residues. CDR1 is SGHRS, CDR2 YFSETQ, per germline. V gave up 3 bases and J gave up 7 bases; unmatched junction bases: 6. The CDR3 loop reads CASSSGLAGVEEQYF. As DNA, the CDR3 is TGCGCCAGCAGCTCGGGACTAGCGGGAGTAGAAGAGCAGTACTTC.

The chain combines TRBV20-1 with TRBJ2-1; TRBD2 matches 13 bases. Germline assignment: CDR1 DFQATT and CDR2 SNEGSKA (reference sequence). V was pared by 2 bases and J by 4 bases, with 14 bases of the junction left unmatched. The CDR3 runs to 19 residues. The CDR3, as DNA: TGCAGTGCTAGATCCCCTCTGAGACTAGCGGGAGGTATATACAATGAGCAGTTCTTC. It specifies CSARSPLRLAGGIYNEQFF.

CDR3 sequence: CSARLAYEQYF. CDR3 nucleotide sequence: TGCAGTGCGCGACTAGCTTACGAGCAGTACTTC. The rearrangement uses TRBV20-1 and TRBJ2-7; 7 nucleotides align to TRBD2. This CDR3 contains 11 residues. V trimming: 6 bases; J trimming: 4 bases; junction bases outside the gene matches: 3. Per germline, CDR1 DFQATT and CDR2 SNEGSKA (reference sequence).

In this sample, this clonotype turned up once. The chain recombines TRBV7-8 with TRBJ2-3, with D possibly matching TRBD2 (7 bases). Trimming left V 11 bases short and J 2 bases short, with 17 bases between. The germline CDR1 and CDR2 sequences are SGHVS and FQNEAQ. The CDR3 runs to 14 residues. CDR3 sequence: CAGRGGLDTDTQYF. As DNA, the CDR3 is TGTGCCGGGAGGGGGGGGCTCGACACAGATACGCAGTATTTT.

The chain carries TRBV10-3 and TRBJ2-5; tentative D call: TRBD2 (6 bases). The germline CDR1 and CDR2 sequences are ENHRY and SYGVKD. The V end lost 3 bases, the J end lost 6 bases, and 14 bases lay between the germline ends. The CDR3 is 14 residues long. CDR3 region: CAISDSGSIQTQYF. DNA for the CDR3: TGTGCCATCAGTGATTCCGGGAGTATCCAGACCCAGTACTTC.

The chain has TRBV7-2 and TRBJ1-2; tentatively, D is TRBD1 (6 bases). Germline CDR1 is SGHTA and CDR2 is FQGNSA. Between the trimmed V and J ends, which lost 1 base and 6 bases, there was a span of 15 bases. The CDR3 contains 15 residues. CDR3 coding DNA: TGTGCCAGCAGCTTAGGGATACAGGGTCCGGATGGCTACACCTTC. Amino acids: CASSLGIQGPDGYTF.

By share, this clonotype ranks as medium-sized. V and J are TRBV6-1 and TRBJ1-5, with 9 nucleotides matching TRBD1. The germline CDR1 and CDR2 sequences are MNHNS and SASEGT. The CDR3 spans 15 residues. J lost 5 bases, V lost 1 base, and 3 bases had no gene match. In DNA, the CDR3 is TGTGCCAGCAGTGAAGAGGGGACAGGGTATCAGCCCCAGCATTTT. Protein sequence: CASSEEGTGYQPQHF.

The chain has TRBV7-8 and TRBJ2-7; D gene unclear. Germline V gene lookup returns CDR1 SGHVS and CDR2 FQNEAQ. There are 12 residues in the CDR3. V lost 2 bases, J lost 4 bases, and 6 bases lay in between. CDR3 residues: CASSLIRYEQYF. The CDR3 DNA is TGTGCCAGCAGCTTAATCCGGTACGAGCAGTACTTC.

In its sample, this clonotype ranks as medium-sized. This chain uses TRBV20-1 with TRBJ1-5; no clear D gene. Trimming removed 0 bases at V and 6 bases at J, with 12 bases between. The germline V gene has CDR1 DFQATT and CDR2 SNEGSKA (reference sequence). This CDR3 has 14 residues. CDR3 sequence: CSARDSGPSQPQHF. The CDR3 DNA sequence: TGCAGTGCTAGAGATTCTGGGCCTAGTCAGCCCCAGCATTTT.

The chain recombines TRBV20-1 with TRBJ2-7; D uncertain. The V end lost 5 bases, the J end lost 0 bases, and 14 bases lay between the germline ends. The CDR3 contains 14 residues. Germline values: CDR1 DFQATT, CDR2 SNEGSKA (reference sequence). The CDR3: CSALNMNNSYEQYF. The CDR3 bases are TGCAGTGCTTTGAACATGAATAACTCCTACGAGCAGTACTTC.

This clonotype appeared a single time. This chain links TRBV10-3 with TRBJ2-3; 14 nucleotides agree with TRBD2. The CDR3 totals 16 residues. Germline V gives CDR1 ENHRY, CDR2 SYGVKD. After removal of 6 bases from V and 4 bases from J, the junction contained 6 bases not matched to a gene. The CDR3 loop reads CAIRGGTSGSPDTQYF. For the CDR3, the DNA is TGTGCCATCAGGGGCGGGACTAGCGGGAGCCCAGATACGCAGTATTTT.

This clonotype showed up just a few times. The genes are TRBV15 and TRBJ2-3; no clear D. The CDR3 has 12 amino acids. The V gene lost 4 bases and the J gene lost 6 bases, with 8 bases spanning the gap. Germline CDR1 reads LNHNV; CDR2 reads YYDKDF (reference sequence). The CDR3 spells CATSKATDTQYF. Written as DNA, the CDR3 is TGTGCCACCAGCAAAGCGACCGATACGCAGTATTTT.

This clonotype was counted only a few times. The gene calls are TRBV6-2 or TRBV6-3 and TRBJ1-2, with D maybe TRBD1 (5 bases). Germline V lookup: CDR1 MNHEY, CDR2 SVGEGT. V gave up 11 bases and J gave up 14 bases, with 24 bases separating them. CDR3 length equals 12 residues. The CDR3 sequence is CASKDEGLRETF. The CDR3 region has the DNA TGTGCCTCCAAGGACGAGGGGCTCAGGGAAACCTTC.

The V gene is TRBV28, the J gene TRBJ1-1, with TRBD1 identical over 7 bases. The V segment lost 6 bases and the J segment 4 bases; nucleotides outside the gene matches: 5. CDR3 length: 13 amino acids. In germline, CDR1 is MDHEN, CDR2 SYDVKM. The CDR3 spells CASRLTGATEAFF. The CDR3 DNA reads as TGTGCCAGCAGGCTTACAGGGGCCACTGAAGCTTTCTTT.

The chain links TRBV7-2 to TRBJ2-5, with D perhaps being TRBD1 or TRBD2 (5 bases each). CDR3 size: 13 residues. V shed 3 bases and J shed 1 base, with 6 bases lying between them. Germline V gives CDR1 SGHTA, CDR2 FQGNSA. DNA of the CDR3: TGTGCCAGCAGCTTGGGACGCCAAGAGACCCAGTACTTC. This encodes CASSLGRQETQYF. The full variable domain, completed using reference TRBV7-2 and TRBJ2-5, is GAGVSQSPSNKVTEKGKDVELRCDPISGHTALYWYRQSLGQGLEFLIYFQGNSAPDKSGLPSDRFSAERTGGSVSTLTIQRTQQEDSAVYLCASSLGRQETQYFGPGTRLLVL.

This chain connects TRBV20-1 to TRBJ1-4; D uncertain. Germline-derived CDR1 and CDR2 are DFQATT and SNEGSKA (reference sequence). The CDR3 totals 11 residues. V was shortened by 4 bases and J by 6 bases, with 6 bases between the two germline ends. DNA of the CDR3: TGCAGTGCTAAGTGGGATGAAAAACTGTTTTTT. Protein: CSAKWDEKLFF.

This clonotype was counted only a few times. This rearrangement joins TRBV7-2 to TRBJ1-1, with TRBD1 matching over 7 bases. Losses at the gene ends were 6 bases for V and 3 bases for J; bases not matched to a gene: 7. This CDR3 has 14 residues. Germline loops: CDR1 SGHTA, CDR2 FQGNSA. Here the CDR3 DNA reads TGTGCCAGCAGTCTCGACAGGGTGGACACTGAAGCTTTCTTT. Its protein product is CASSLDRVDTEAFF.

V usage is TRBV2 and J usage is TRBJ2-7; 7 nucleotides agree with TRBD1. The CDR3 spans 12 residues. Germline values: CDR1 SNHLY, CDR2 FYNNEI. Unmatched junction bases numbered 8, after V lost 11 bases and J lost 4 bases. The DNA of the CDR3 is TGTGCCTTAGGGACAGTACATTACGAGCAGTACTTC. This sequence encodes CALGTVHYEQYF.

J is TRBJ2-1 and V is TRBV7-3, with 7 positions matching TRBD1. V lost 5 bases to trimming and J lost 6 bases; unmatched junction nucleotides: 4. The germline V gene has CDR1 SGHTA and CDR2 FQGTGA. This CDR3 contains 13 residues. The DNA of the CDR3 is TGTGCCAGCAGCCTGGGGACAGCCAATGAGCAGTTCTTC. It codes for CASSLGTANEQFF.

The chain recombines TRBV6-1 with TRBJ2-1; 8 positions agree with TRBD2. This CDR3 is built from 15 residues. Germline trimming cut 9 bases from V and 2 bases from J; bases unmatched to any gene: 9. Looked up from germline, CDR1 is MNHNS and CDR2 is SASEGT. The CDR3 here is CASNSGTRTYNEQFF. For the CDR3, the DNA is TGTGCCAGTAATAGCGGGACCCGTACCTACAATGAGCAGTTCTTC.

The gene calls are TRBV6-2 or TRBV6-3 and TRBJ1-5; TRBD1 matches at 10 bases. Germline V lookup: CDR1 MNHEY, CDR2 SVGEGT. Unmatched junction bases numbered 5, after V lost 6 bases and J lost 6 bases. CDR3 size: 14 residues. CDR3 coding DNA: TGTGCCAGCAGCACGGGACAGGGGCGTCAGCCCCAGCATTTT. Residues: CASSTGQGRQPQHF.

This clonotype has just a few counts. This chain joins TRBV20-1 and TRBJ2-1; 12 nucleotides line up with TRBD2. Germline CDR1 and CDR2: DFQATT and SNEGSKA (reference sequence). CDR3 length equals 15 residues. After removal of 3 bases from V and 6 bases from J, the junction contained 6 bases not matched to a gene. CDR3 in amino acids: CSARYLAGGPNEQFF. The CDR3 region has the DNA TGCAGTGCTAGGTATCTAGCGGGAGGGCCCAATGAGCAGTTCTTC.

The chain recombines TRBV7-8 with TRBJ1-5; D ambiguous. CDR1 SGHVS and CDR2 FQNEAQ come from the germline V gene. Between the trimmed V and J ends, which lost 1 base and 4 bases, there was a span of 11 bases. The length of the CDR3 is 15 residues. CDR3 loop: CASSLGSSGNQPQHF. Written as DNA, the CDR3 is TGTGCCAGCAGCTTAGGATCCTCCGGGAATCAGCCCCAGCATTTT.

V and J are TRBV7-2 and TRBJ2-3; TRBD2 is a possible D gene (6 bases). V was cut by 6 bases and J by 6 bases, with 10 bases left in between. This CDR3 spans 12 amino acids. Germline-derived CDR1 and CDR2 are SGHTA and FQGNSA. The CDR3 region is CASRISGDTQYF. CDR3 in DNA: TGTGCCAGCAGGATTAGCGGCGATACGCAGTATTTT.

The chain links TRBV28 to TRBJ1-2; D possibly corresponds to TRBD1 (5 bases). This CDR3 contains 13 residues. Germline V gene lookup returns CDR1 MDHEN and CDR2 SYDVKM. The V end lost 10 bases, the J end lost 8 bases, and 20 bases lay between the germline ends. CDR3 in amino acids: CATRRPAREGYTF. In DNA, the CDR3 is TGTGCCACCCGGCGACCGGCCAGGGAAGGCTACACCTTC.

The rearrangement links TRBV15 to TRBJ2-1, with TRBD2 matching over 8 bases. The germline V gene encodes CDR1 LNHNV and CDR2 YYDKDF (reference sequence). V shed 0 bases and J 5 bases; nucleotides not matched to a gene: 0. This CDR3 is built from 14 residues. The CDR3 reads CATSRELADNEQFF. Here the CDR3 DNA reads TGTGCCACCAGCAGAGAACTAGCGGACAATGAGCAGTTCTTC.